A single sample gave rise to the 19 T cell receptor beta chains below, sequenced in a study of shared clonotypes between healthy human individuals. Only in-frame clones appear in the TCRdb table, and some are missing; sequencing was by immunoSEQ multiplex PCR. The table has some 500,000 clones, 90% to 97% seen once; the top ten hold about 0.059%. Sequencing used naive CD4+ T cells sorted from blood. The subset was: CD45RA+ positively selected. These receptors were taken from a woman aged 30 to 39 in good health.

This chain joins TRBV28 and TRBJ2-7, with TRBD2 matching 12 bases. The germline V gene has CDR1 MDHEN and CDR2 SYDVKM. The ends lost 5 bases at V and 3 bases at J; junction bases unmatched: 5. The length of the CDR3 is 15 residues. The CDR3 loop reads CASSVTSGSNYEQYF. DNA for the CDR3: TGTGCCAGCAGTGTGACTAGCGGGAGTAACTACGAGCAGTACTTC.

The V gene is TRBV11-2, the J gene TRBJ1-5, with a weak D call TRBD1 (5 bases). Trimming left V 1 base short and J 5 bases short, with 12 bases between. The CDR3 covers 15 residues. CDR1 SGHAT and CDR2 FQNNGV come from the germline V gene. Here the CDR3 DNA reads TGTGCCAGCAGCTTAGTGGGTGCGGGGGATCAGCCCCAGCATTTT. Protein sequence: CASSLVGAGDQPQHF.

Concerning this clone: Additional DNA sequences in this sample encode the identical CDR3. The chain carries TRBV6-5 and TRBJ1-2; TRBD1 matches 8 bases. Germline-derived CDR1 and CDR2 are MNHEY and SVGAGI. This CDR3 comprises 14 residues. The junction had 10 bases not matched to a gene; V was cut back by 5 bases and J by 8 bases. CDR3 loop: CASSPGTGFGGYTF. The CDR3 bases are TGTGCCAGCAGTCCCGGGACAGGTTTTGGGGGCTACACCTTC.

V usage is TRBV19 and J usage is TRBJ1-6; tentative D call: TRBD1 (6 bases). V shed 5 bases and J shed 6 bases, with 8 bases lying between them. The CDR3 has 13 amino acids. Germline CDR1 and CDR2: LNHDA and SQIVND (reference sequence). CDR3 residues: CASSGQSNSPLHF. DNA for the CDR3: TGTGCCAGTAGTGGACAGAGTAATTCACCCCTCCACTTT.

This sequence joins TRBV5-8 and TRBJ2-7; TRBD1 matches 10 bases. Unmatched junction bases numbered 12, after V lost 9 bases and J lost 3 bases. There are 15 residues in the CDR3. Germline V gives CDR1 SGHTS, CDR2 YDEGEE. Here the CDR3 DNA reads TGTGCCACCCGGGCCGAACGGACAGGGGGCTACGAGCAGTACTTC. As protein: CATRAERTGGYEQYF.

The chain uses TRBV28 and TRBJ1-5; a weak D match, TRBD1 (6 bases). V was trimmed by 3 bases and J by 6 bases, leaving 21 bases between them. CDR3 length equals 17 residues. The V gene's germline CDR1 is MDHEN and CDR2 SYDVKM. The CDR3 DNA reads TGTGCCAGCAGTTTTGGGGGCGGGCCGAGGGGTATTCAGCCCCAGCATTTT. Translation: CASSFGGGPRGIQPQHF.

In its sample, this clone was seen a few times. CDR3 DNA: TGCGCCAGCAGCTCTGACTACGACGAGCAGTACTTC. Its protein product is CASSSDYDEQYF. V and J are TRBV5-1 and TRBJ2-7; weak D call: TRBD2 (5 bases). CDR1 and CDR2 (germline): SGHRS, YFSETQ. V was cut by 3 bases and J by 5 bases, with 9 bases left in between. The CDR3 consists of 12 residues.

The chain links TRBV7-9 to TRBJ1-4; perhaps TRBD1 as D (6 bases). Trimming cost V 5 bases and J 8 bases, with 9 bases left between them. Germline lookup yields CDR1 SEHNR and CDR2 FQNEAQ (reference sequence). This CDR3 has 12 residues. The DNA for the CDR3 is TGTGCCAGCAGCCCACAGGGAGAAAAACTGTTTTTT. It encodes CASSPQGEKLFF.

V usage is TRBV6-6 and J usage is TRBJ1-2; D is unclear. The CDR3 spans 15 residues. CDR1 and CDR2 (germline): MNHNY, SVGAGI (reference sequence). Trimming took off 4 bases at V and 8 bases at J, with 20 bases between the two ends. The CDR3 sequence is CASSSPRARSGGYTF. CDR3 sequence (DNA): TGTGCCAGCAGTTCCCCGAGGGCCAGGTCTGGAGGCTACACCTTC.

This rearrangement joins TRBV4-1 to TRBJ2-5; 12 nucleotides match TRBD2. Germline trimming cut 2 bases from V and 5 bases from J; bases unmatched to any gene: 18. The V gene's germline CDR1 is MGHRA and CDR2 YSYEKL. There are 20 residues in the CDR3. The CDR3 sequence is CASSQPKGASGRAMRETQYF. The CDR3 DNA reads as TGCGCCAGCAGCCAACCCAAGGGAGCTAGCGGGAGGGCTATGAGGGAGACCCAGTACTTC.

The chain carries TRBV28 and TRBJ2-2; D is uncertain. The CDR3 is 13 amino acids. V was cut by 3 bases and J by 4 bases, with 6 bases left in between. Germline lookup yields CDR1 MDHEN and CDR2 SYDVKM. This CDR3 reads CASSFITTGELFF. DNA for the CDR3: TGTGCCAGCAGTTTTATTACCACCGGGGAGCTGTTTTTT.

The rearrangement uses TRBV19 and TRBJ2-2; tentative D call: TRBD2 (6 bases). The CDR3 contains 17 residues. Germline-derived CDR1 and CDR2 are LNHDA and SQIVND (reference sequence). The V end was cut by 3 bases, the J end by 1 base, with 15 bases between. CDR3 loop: CASSIRGTYRNTGELFF. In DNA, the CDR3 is TGTGCCAGTAGTATCCGGGGGACTTACCGGAACACCGGGGAGCTGTTTTTT.

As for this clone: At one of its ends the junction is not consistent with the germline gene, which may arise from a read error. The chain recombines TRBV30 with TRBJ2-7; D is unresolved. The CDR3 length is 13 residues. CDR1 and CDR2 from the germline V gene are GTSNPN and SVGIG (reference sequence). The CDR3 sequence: CAWTSATSSEQYF. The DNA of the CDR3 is TGTGCCTGGACCTCAGCCACGTCCTCCGAGCAGTACTTC.

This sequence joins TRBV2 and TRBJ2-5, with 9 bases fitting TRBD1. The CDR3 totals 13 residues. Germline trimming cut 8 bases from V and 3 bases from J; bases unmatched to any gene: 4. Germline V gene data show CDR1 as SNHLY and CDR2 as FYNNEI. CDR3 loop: CASERDREETQYF. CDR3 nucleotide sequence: TGTGCCAGCGAACGGGACAGGGAAGAGACCCAGTACTTC. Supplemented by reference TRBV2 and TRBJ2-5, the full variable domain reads EPEVTQTPSHQVTQMGQEVILRCVPISNHLYFYWYRQILGQKVEFLVSFYNNEISEKSEIFDDQFSVERPDGSNFTLKIRSTKLEDSAMYFCASERDREETQYFGPGTRLLVL.

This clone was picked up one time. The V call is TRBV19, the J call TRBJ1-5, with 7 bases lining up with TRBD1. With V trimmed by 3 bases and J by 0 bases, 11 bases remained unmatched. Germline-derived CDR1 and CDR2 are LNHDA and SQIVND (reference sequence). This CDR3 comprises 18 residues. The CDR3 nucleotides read TGTGCCAGTAGTATTGGCCCGGGACAGCTCATTAGCAATCAGCCCCAGCATTTT. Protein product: CASSIGPGQLISNQPQHF.

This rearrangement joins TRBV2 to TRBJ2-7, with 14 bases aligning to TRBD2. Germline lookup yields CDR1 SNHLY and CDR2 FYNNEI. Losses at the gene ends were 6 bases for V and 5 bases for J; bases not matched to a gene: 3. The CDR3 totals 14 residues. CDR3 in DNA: TGTGCCAGCAGGATGACTAGCGGGAGGGACGAGCAGTACTTC. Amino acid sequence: CASRMTSGRDEQYF.

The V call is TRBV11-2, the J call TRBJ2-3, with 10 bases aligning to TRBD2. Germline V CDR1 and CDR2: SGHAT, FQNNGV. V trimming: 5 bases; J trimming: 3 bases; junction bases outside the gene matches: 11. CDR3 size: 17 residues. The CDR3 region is CASSLSLAGVRTDTQYF. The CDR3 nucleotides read TGTGCCAGCAGCCTATCCCTAGCGGGAGTCCGGACAGATACGCAGTATTTT.

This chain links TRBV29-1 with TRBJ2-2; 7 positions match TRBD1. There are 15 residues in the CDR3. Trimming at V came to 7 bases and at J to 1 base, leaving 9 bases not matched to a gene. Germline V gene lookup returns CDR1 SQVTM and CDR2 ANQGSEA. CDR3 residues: CSATDRAGNTGELFF. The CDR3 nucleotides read TGCAGCGCTACTGACAGGGCGGGGAACACCGGGGAGCTGTTTTTT.

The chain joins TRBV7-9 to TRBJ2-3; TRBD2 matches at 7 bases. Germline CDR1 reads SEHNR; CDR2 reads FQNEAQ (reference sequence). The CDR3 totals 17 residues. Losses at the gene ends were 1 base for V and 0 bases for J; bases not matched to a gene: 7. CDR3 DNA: TGTGCCAGCAGCTTAGGACTAGCCGCCGCTAGCACAGATACGCAGTATTTT. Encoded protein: CASSLGLAAASTDTQYF.